This paragraph covers one TCR beta chain sequence. The method was immunoSEQ multiplex PCR; TCRdb's version includes in-frame clones alone and lacks a portion of them. The repertoire holds about 90,000 clones, with about four fifths as singletons. The sample belongs to a study of blood T cell repertoires in COVID-19. Study-level background: The analysed material was cDNA or gDNA that came from T cells, B-cell-depleted T cells, or PBMCs.

Unmatched junction bases numbered 13, after V lost 5 bases and J lost 4 bases. The CDR3 length is 16 residues. Germline assignment: CDR1 PRHDT and CDR2 FYEKMQ (reference sequence). The source of this sequence is a man in his sixties with acute or convalescent COVID-19. This rearrangement joins TRBV13 to TRBJ1-2; 7 positions agree with TRBD1. Sequencing used peripheral blood. CDR3 amino acids: CASSLGQARTFYGYTF. The DNA for the CDR3 is TGTGCCAGCAGCCTCGGACAGGCCCGTACGTTCTATGGCTACACCTTC.